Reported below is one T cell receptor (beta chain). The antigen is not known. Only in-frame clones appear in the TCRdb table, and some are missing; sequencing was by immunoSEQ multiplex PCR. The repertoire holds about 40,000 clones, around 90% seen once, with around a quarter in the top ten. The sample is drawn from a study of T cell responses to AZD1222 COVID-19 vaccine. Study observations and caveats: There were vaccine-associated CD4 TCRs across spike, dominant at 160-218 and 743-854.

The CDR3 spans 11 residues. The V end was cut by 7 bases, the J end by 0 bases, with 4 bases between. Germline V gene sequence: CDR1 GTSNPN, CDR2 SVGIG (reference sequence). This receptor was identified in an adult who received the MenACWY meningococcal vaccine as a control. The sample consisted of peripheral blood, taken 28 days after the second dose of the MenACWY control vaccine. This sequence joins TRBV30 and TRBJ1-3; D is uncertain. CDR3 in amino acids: CASPSGNTIYF. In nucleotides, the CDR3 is TGTGCCTCCCCCTCTGGAAACACCATATATTTT.